The rows below give T cell receptor beta chains drawn from one sample of a study of PD-1 blockade in classical Hodgkin lymphoma. Only in-frame clones appear in the TCRdb table, and some are missing; sequencing was by immunoSEQ multiplex PCR. The sample shows roughly 55,000 clones, 65% to 85% of them seen only once. The specimen was peripheral blood mononuclear cells (PBMCs), collected at baseline. All receptors derive from a human donor with classical Hodgkin lymphoma. The CDR3 runs from the conserved cysteine through the conserved F or W. The D gene is left open where the match is weak. Clone size is stated in some rows and not others, as once, few, many or a class when expanded.

cdr3_aa,cdr3_nt,d_call,clone_size,v_call,j_call
CASSERLAGFHSYEQYF,TGTGCCAGCAGTGAAAGGTTAGCGGGTTTCCACTCCTACGAGCAGTACTTC,TRBD2,NA,TRBV2,TRBJ2-7
CASSAGTDYGYTF,TGTGCCAGCAGTGCCGGGACGGATTATGGCTACACCTTC,NA,NA,TRBV2,TRBJ1-2
CASRSVGSGANVLTF,TGTGCCAGTAGATCCGTAGGCTCTGGGGCCAACGTCCTGACTTTC,NA,NA,TRBV19,TRBJ2-6
CASTTLTDTYNEQFF,TGTGCCAGCACCACCTTGACTGATACCTACAATGAGCAGTTCTTC,NA,NA,TRBV11-2,TRBJ2-1
CASSLEAGGRSQHF,TGTGCCAGCAGTTTAGAGGCAGGTGGTAGGTCCCAGCATTTT,NA,once,TRBV27,TRBJ1-5
CASSPPGVYEQYF,TGTGCCAGCTCACCGCCGGGAGTATACGAGCAGTACTTC,NA,NA,TRBV18,TRBJ2-7
CASSLESSGSYNEQFF,TGTGCCAGCAGCTTAGAGAGTAGCGGGAGTTACAATGAGCAGTTCTTC,TRBD2,NA,TRBV11-2,TRBJ2-1
CASSFGTGYEQYF,TGTGCCAGCAGTTTCGGGACAGGGTACGAGCAGTACTTC,TRBD1,NA,TRBV27,TRBJ2-7
CASSQPGADTQYF,TGCGCCAGCAGCCAGCCCGGGGCTGATACGCAGTATTTT,NA,NA,TRBV4-1,TRBJ2-3
CASSYRLAGDTGELFF,TGTGCCAGCAGCTACAGACTAGCGGGAGACACCGGGGAGCTGTTTTTT,TRBD2,NA,TRBV5-4,TRBJ2-2
CASSATGTGGNQPQHF,TGTGCCAGCAGTGCGACCGGGACAGGTGGCAATCAGCCCCAGCATTTT,TRBD1,NA,TRBV6-1,TRBJ1-5
CASSLEARRGELFF,TGTGCCAGCAGCTTAGAAGCGAGAAGGGGGGAGCTGTTTTTT,NA,NA,TRBV7-7,TRBJ2-2
CASSRWTNEKLFF,TGCGCCAGCAGCAGGTGGACTAATGAAAAACTGTTTTTT,NA,NA,TRBV5-1,TRBJ1-4
CASRDRGPTNEKLFF,TGTGCCAGCAGGGACAGGGGGCCGACTAATGAAAAACTGTTTTTT,TRBD1,NA,TRBV2,TRBJ1-4
CASSLWVGHDEQYF,TGTGCCAGCAGCTTATGGGTAGGGCACGACGAGCAGTACTTC,NA,NA,TRBV7-2,TRBJ2-7
CASSHFSGRGYNEQFF,TGTGCCAGCAGCCACTTTAGCGGGAGGGGGTACAATGAGCAGTTCTTC,TRBD2,NA,TRBV4-2,TRBJ2-1